This T cell receptor beta chain was identified during a study of T cell changes during pregnancy in multiple sclerosis. Per the germline V gene, CDR1 is MNHEY and CDR2 is SMNVEV (reference sequence). The V and J ends lost 4 bases and 9 bases, in that order; junction bases with no gene match: 16. The CDR3 totals 18 residues. Method: immunoSEQ multiplex PCR; TCRdb's copy keeps in-frame clones and lacks some. The data hold approximately 62,000 clones, with 93% observed a single time. The V and J genes are TRBV27 and TRBJ2-4; 12 nucleotides align to TRBD2. The sample was CD8+ T cells from peripheral blood mononuclear cells, taken in the second trimester of pregnancy. This clonotype originated in a female donor with multiple sclerosis, enrolled in a pregnancy study. The CDR3 is CASSSARSLAGGMAIQYF. The CDR3 DNA follows: TGTGCCAGCAGTTCTGCTCGGAGCCTAGCGGGAGGGATGGCCATTCAGTACTTC.